This T cell receptor beta chain was documented in a study of T cell responses to AZD1222 COVID-19 vaccine. The assay was immunoSEQ multiplex PCR, and TCRdb's table has in-frame clones only and misses some. The sample holds 150,000 or so clones; 80% to 95% are singletons and the top ten take about 5.9%. As regards this clone: Its specificity is not known.

Germline values: CDR1 SGHRS, CDR2 YFSETQ. This CDR3 comprises 16 residues. V lost 4 bases and J lost 0; bases outside the gene matches: 4. Study results and caveats: Baseline testing showed seropositivity in only a handful of AZD1222 recipients.

The clonotype originates from an adult who received the AZD1222 COVID-19 vaccine. The chain joins TRBV5-1 to TRBJ2-2; 9 bases are shared with TRBD2. Sequenced here: peripheral blood, sampled 28 days after the second AZD1222 dose. This chain's CDR3 is CASSPGLAPNTGELFF. The CDR3 coding sequence is TGCGCCAGCAGCCCCGGACTAGCGCCGAACACCGGGGAGCTGTTTTTT.